This TCR beta chain was identified in a study of cytomegalovirus exposure and HLA in healthy donors. On the study more broadly: The study's early data release held some 85 million unique TCRs from HLA-typed donors.

The germline V gene encodes CDR1 MNHEY and CDR2 SMNVEV (reference sequence). Trimming shortened V by 6 bases and J by 7 bases, and 9 bases separated the two germline ends. CDR3 length equals 11 residues. Study outcomes and limitations: In a later analysis, TCR beta V- and J-gene trimming was associated with a missense DCLRE1C variant. CMV serostatus alone was available as immune exposure information.

A multiplex PCR was run with 60 Vbeta primers and 13 Jbeta primers. The method was immunoSEQ multiplex PCR; TCRdb's version includes in-frame clones alone and lacks a portion of them. The repertoire consists of about 160,000 clones, with roughly 77% occurring once and the leading ten covering 2.2%. Each donor was healthy, and each was a bone marrow donor. Turning to this clone: Its antigen is undetermined.

V usage is TRBV27 and J usage is TRBJ2-5; no firm D call. The sample consisted of PBMCs. The sequence derives from a man over 45 in good health and CMV-seropositive. CDR3 sequence reads: CASSRSGTQYF. The CDR3 DNA is TGTGCCAGCAGCCGCTCGGGGACCCAGTACTTC.